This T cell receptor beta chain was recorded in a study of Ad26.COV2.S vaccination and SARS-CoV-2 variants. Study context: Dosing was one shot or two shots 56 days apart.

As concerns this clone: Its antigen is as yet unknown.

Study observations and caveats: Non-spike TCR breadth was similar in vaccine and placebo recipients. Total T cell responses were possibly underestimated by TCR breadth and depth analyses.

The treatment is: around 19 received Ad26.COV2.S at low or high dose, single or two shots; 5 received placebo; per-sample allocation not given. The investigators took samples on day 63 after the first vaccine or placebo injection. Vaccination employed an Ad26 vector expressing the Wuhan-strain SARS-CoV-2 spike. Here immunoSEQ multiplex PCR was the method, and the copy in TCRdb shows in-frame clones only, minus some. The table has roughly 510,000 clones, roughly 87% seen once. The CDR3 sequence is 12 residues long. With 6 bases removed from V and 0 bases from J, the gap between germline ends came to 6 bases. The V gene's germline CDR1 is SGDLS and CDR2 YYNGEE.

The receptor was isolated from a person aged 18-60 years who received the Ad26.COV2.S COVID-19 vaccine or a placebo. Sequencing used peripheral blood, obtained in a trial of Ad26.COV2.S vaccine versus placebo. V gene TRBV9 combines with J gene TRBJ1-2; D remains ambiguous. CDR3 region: CASTGSNYGYTF. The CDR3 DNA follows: TGTGCCAGCACCGGTTCTAACTATGGCTACACCTTC.